The clone carrying this T cell receptor (beta chain) turned up a few times. TCRdb reprocessed the 5' RACE reads with MiXCR, giving one entry per CDR3 protein. The top ten clones hold roughly a sixth of a sample with about 580,000 distinct CDR3 sequences, 17% of them seen once. With 4 bases clipped from V and 3 bases from J, the junction kept 7 bases outside the gene matches. Germline V gives CDR1 SGHTA, CDR2 FQGNSA. CDR3 length: 15 residues. The data derive from a study of T cells after yellow fever vaccination. This receptor was taken from a man aged 18 to 35 who received the YFV17D yellow fever vaccine. The V and J genes are TRBV7-2 and TRBJ1-2; 8 nucleotides line up with TRBD1. Source: PBMCs, taken around 5 days after the first yellow fever vaccination. CDR3 loop: CASSWPTGVDYGYTF. The CDR3 DNA reads as TGTGCCAGCAGCTGGCCGACAGGGGTAGACTATGGCTACACCTTC.